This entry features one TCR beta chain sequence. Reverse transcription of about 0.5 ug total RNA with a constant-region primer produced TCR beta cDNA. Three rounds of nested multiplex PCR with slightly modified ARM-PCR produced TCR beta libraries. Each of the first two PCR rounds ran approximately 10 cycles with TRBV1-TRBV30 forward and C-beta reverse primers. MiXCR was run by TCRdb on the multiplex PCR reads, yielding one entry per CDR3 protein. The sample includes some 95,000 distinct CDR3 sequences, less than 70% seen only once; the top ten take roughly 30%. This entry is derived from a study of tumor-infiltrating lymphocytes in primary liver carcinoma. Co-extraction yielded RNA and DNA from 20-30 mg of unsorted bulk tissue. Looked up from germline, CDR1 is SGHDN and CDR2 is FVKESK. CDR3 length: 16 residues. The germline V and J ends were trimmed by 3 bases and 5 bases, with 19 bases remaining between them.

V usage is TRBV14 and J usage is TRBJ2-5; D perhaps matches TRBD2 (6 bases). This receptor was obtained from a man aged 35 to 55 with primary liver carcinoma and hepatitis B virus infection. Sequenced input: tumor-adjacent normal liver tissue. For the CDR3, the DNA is TGTGCCAGCAGCCACCCGACTAGGAGGGATATGGAGACCCAGTACTTC. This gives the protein CASSHPTRRDMETQYF.